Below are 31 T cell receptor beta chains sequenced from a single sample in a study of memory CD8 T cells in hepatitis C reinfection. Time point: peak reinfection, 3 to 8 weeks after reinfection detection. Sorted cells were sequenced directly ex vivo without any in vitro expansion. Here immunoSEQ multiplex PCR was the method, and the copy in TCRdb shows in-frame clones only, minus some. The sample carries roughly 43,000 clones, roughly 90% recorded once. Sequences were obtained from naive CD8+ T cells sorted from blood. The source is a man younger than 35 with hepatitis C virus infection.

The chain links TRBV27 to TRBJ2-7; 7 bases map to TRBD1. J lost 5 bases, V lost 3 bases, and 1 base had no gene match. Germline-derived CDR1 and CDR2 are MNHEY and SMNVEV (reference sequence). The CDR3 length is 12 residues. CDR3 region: CASSLTGNEQYF. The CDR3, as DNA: TGTGCCAGCAGTTTGACAGGGAACGAGCAGTACTTC.

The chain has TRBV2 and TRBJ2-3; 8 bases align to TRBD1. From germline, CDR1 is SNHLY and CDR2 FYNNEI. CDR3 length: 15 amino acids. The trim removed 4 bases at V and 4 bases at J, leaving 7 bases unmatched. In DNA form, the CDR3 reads TGTGCCAGCAGTGTGGGGACAGGCTCGGCAGATACGCAGTATTTT. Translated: CASSVGTGSADTQYF.

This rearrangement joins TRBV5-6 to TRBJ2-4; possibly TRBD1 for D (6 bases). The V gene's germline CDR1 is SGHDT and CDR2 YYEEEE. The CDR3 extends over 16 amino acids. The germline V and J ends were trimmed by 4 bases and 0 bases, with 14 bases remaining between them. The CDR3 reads CASSPRDNLAKNIQYF. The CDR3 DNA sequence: TGTGCCAGCAGCCCCCGGGACAACCTAGCCAAAAACATTCAGTACTTC.

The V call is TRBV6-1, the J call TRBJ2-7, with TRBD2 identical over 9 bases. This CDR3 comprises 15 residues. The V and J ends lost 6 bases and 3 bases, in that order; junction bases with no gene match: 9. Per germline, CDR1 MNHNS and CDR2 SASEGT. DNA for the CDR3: TGTGCCAGCAGCGGTCAGACTAGCGGCTTCTACGAGCAGTACGTC. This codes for CASSGQTSGFYEQYV.

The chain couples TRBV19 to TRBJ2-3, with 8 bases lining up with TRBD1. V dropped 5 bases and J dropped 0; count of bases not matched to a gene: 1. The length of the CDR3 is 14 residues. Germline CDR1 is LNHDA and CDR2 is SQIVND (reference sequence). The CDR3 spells CASSSGGSTDTQYF. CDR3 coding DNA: TGTGCCAGTAGTTCAGGGGGCAGCACAGATACGCAGTATTTT.

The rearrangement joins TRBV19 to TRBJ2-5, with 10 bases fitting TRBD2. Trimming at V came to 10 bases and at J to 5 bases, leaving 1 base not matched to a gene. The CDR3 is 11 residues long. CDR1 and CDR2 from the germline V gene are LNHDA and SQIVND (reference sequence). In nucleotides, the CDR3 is TGTGCCAAAGCGGGGGGGGAGACCCAGTACTTC. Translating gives CAKAGGETQYF.

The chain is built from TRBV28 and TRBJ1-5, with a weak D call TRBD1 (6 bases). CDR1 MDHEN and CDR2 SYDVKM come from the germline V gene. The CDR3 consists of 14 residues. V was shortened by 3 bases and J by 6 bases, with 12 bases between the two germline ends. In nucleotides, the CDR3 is TGTGCCAGCAGTTTTGGGGGGGCTGGTCAGCCCCAGCATTTT. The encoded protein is CASSFGGAGQPQHF. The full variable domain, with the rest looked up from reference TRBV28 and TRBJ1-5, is DVKVTQSSRYLVKRTGEKVFLECVQDMDHENMFWYRQDPGLGLRLIYFSYDVKMKEKGDIPEGYSVSREKKERFSLILESASTNQTSMYLCASSFGGAGQPQHFGDGTRLSIL.

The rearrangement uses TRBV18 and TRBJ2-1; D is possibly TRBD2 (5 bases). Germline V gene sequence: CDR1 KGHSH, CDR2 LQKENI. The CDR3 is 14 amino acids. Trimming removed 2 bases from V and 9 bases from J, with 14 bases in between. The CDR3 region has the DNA TGTGCCAGCTCACCATCGAGGGCCCAGGTTGAGCAGTTCTTC. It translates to CASSPSRAQVEQFF.

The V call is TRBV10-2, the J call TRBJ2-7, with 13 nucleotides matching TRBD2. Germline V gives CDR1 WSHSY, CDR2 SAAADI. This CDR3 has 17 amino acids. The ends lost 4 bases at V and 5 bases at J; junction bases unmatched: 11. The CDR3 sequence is CASSVGLAGDERDEQYV. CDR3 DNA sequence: TGCGCCAGCAGTGTTGGACTAGCGGGGGATGAACGCGACGAGCAGTACGTC.

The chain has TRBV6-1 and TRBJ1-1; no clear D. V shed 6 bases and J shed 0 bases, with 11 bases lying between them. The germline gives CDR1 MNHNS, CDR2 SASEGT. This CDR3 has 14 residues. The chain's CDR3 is CASSPQTLNTEAFF. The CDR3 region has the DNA TGTGCCAGCAGCCCGCAGACTTTGAACACTGAAGCTTTCTTT.

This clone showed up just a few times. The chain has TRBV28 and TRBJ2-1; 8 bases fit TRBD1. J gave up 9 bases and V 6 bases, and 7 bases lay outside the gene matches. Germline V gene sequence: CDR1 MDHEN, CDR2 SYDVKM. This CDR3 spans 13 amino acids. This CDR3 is CASRGTGRSEQFF. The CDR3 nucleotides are TGTGCCAGCAGAGGGACAGGACGGAGTGAGCAGTTCTTC. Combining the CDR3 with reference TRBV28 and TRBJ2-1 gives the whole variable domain DVKVTQSSRYLVKRTGEKVFLECVQDMDHENMFWYRQDPGLGLRLIYFSYDVKMKEKGDIPEGYSVSREKKERFSLILESASTNQTSMYLCASRGTGRSEQFFGPGTRLTVL.

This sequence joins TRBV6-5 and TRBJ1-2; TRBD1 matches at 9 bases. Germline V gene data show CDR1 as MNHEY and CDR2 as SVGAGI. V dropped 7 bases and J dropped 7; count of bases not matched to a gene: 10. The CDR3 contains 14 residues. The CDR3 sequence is CASTSGQGIFGYTF. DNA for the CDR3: TGTGCCAGCACCAGCGGACAGGGGATTTTTGGCTACACCTTC.

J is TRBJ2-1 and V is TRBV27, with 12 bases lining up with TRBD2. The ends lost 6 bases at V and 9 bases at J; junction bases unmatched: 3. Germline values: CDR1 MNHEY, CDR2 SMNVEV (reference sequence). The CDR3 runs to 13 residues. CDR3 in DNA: TGTGCCAGCAGGACTAGCGGGAGCGGTGAGCAGTTCTTC. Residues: CASRTSGSGEQFF.

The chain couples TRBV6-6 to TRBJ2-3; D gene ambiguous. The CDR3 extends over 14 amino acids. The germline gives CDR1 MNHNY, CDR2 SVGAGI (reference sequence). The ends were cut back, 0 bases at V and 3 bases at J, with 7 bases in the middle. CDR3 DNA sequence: TGTGCCAGCAGTTACTCAAGAGAGACAGATACGCAGTATTTT. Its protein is CASSYSRETDTQYF.

CDR3 residues: CASTDSGLAGGPPGELFF. CDR3 DNA sequence: TGTGCCAGCACCGACAGCGGACTAGCGGGAGGCCCCCCCGGGGAGCTGTTTTTT. The J gene is TRBJ2-2, the V gene TRBV7-9; 14 bases align to TRBD2. The germline gives CDR1 SEHNR, CDR2 FQNEAQ (reference sequence). V shed 7 bases, J shed 6 bases, and the junction held 13 bases outside the gene matches. This CDR3 has 18 residues.

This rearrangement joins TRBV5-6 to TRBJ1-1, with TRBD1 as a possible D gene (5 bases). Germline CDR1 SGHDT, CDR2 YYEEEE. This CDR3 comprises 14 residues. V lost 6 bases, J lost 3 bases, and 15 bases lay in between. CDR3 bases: TGTGCCAGCATCAGCCAGGGAGGAGACACTGAAGCTTTCTTT. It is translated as CASISQGGDTEAFF. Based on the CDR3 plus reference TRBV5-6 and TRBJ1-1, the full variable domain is DAGVTQSPTHLIKTRGQQVTLRCSPKSGHDTVSWYQQALGQGPQFIFQYYEEEERQRGNFPDRFSGHQFPNYSSELNVNALLLGDSALYLCASISQGGDTEAFFGQGTRLTVV.

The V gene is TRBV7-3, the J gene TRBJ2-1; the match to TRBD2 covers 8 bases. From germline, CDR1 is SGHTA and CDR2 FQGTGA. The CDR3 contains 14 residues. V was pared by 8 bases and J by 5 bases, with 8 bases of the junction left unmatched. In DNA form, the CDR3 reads TGTGCCAGCTCACGGGAGGGCCCTGACAATGAGCAGTTCTTC. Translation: CASSREGPDNEQFF.

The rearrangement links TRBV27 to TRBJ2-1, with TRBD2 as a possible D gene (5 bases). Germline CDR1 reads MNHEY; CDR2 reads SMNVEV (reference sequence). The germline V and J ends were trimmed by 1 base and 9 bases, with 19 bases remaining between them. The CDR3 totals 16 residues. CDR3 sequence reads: CASSLWGEGPPAEQFF. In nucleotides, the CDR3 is TGTGCCAGCAGTTTATGGGGTGAGGGCCCTCCCGCTGAGCAGTTCTTC.

CDR3: CASSFSDSNEQFF. In DNA, the CDR3 is TGTGCCAGCAGCTTTTCGGACAGCAATGAGCAGTTCTTC. This chain links TRBV7-3 with TRBJ2-1; weak D call: TRBD1 (6 bases). V lost 3 bases, J lost 6 bases, and 9 bases lay in between. Germline assignment: CDR1 SGHTA and CDR2 FQGTGA. This CDR3 contains 13 residues.

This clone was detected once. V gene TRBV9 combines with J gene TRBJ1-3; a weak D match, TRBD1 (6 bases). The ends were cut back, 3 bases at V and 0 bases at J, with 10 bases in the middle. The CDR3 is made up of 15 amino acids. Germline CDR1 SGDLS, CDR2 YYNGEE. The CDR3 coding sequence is TGTGCCAGCAGCGAAGGACAGTCCTCTGGAAACACCATATATTTT. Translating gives CASSEGQSSGNTIYF.

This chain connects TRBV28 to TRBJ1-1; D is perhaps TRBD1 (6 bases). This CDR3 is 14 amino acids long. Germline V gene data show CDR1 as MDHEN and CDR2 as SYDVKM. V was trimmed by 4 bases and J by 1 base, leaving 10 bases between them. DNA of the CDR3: TGTGCCAGCAGTTCGACAGGCTCGAACACTGAAGCTTTCTTT. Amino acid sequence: CASSSTGSNTEAFF.

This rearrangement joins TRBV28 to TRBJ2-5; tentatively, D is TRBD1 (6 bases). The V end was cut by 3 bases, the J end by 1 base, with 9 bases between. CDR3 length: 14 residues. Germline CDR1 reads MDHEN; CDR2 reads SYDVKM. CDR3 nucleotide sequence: TGTGCCAGCAGTTTGGGCAGGGGCCAAGAGACCCAGTACTTC. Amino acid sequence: CASSLGRGQETQYF.

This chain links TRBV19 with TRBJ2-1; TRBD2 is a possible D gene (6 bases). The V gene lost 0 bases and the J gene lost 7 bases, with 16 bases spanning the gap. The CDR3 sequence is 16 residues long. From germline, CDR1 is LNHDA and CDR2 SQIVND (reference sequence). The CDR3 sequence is CASSIDPEIAANEQFF. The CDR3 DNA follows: TGTGCCAGTAGTATAGACCCAGAGATAGCGGCAAATGAGCAGTTCTTC.

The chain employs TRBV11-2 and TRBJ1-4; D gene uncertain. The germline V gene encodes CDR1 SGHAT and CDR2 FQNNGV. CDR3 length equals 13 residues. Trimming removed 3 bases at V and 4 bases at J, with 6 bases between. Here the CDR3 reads CASSFISNEKLFF. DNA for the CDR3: TGTGCCAGCAGCTTCATTAGTAATGAAAAACTGTTTTTT.

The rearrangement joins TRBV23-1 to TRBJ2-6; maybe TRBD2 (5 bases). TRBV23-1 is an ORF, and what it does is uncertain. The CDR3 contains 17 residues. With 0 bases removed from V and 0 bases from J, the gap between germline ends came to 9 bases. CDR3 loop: CASSQSPAGSGANVLTF. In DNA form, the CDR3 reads TGCGCCAGCAGTCAATCCCCGGCGGGCTCTGGGGCCAACGTCCTGACTTTC.

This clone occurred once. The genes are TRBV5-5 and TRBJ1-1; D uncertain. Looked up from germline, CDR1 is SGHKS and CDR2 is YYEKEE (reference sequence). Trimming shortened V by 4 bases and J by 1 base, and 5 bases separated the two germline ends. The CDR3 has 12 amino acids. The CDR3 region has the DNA TGTGCCAGCAGCCCAGGGAACACTGAAGCTTTCTTT. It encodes CASSPGNTEAFF. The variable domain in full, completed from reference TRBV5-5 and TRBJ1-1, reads DAGVTQSPTHLIKTRGQQVTLRCSPISGHKSVSWYQQVLGQGPQFIFQYYEKEERGRGNFPDRFSARQFPNYSSELNVNALLLGDSALYLCASSPGNTEAFFGQGTRLTVV.

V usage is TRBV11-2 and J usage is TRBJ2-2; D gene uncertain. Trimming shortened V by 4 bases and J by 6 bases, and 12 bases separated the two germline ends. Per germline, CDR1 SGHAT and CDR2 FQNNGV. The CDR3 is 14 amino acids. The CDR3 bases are TGTGCCAGCAGCTCTATCGAGGCACCCGGGGAGCTGTTTTTT. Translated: CASSSIEAPGELFF.

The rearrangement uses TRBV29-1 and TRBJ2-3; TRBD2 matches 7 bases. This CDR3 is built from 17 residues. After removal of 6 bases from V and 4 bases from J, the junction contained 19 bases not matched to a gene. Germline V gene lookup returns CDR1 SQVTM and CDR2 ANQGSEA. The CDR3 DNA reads TGCAGCGTAGATGGTCTGTCTGCGGGAGTTACCCCAGATACGCAGTATTTT. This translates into CSVDGLSAGVTPDTQYF.

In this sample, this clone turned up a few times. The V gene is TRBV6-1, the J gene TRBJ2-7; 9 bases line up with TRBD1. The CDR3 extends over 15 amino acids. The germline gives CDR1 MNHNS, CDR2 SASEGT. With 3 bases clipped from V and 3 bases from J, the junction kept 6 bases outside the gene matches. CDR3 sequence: CASSDGGTGIYEQYF. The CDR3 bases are TGTGCCAGCAGTGATGGCGGGACAGGGATCTACGAGCAGTACTTC.

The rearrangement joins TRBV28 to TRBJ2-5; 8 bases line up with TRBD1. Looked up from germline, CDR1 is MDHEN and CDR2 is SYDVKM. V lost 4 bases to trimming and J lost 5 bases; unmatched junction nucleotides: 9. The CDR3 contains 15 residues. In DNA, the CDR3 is TGTGCCAGCAGTTCCTGGACAGGGTTGGAGGAGACCCAGTACTTC. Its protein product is CASSSWTGLEETQYF.

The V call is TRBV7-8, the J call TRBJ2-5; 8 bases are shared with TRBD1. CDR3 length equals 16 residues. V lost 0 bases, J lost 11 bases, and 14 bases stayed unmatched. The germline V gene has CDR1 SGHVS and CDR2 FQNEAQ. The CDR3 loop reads CASSLAGPGGLREQYF. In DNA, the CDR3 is TGTGCCAGCAGCTTAGCGGGCCCAGGGGGCCTTAGAGAGCAGTACTTC.